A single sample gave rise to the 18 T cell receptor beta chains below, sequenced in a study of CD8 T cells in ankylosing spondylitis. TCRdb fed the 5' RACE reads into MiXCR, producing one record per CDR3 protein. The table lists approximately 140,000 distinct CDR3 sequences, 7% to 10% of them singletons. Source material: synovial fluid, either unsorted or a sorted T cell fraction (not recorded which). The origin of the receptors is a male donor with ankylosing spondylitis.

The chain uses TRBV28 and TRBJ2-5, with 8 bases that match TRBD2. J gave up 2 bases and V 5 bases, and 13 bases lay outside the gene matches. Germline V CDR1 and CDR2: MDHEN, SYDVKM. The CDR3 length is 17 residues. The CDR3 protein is CASSPPYGRADQETQYF. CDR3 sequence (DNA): TGTGCCAGCAGTCCCCCCTACGGGAGGGCTGATCAAGAGACCCAGTACTTC.

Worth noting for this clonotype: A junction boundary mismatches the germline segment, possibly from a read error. CDR3 protein: CTSSPGPNYGYTF. For the CDR3, the DNA is TGTACCAGCAGCCCGGGGCCTAACTATGGCTACACCTTC. The chain recombines TRBV3-1 with TRBJ1-2; D possibly corresponds to TRBD1 (5 bases). CDR1 LGHDT and CDR2 YNNKEL come from the germline V gene (reference sequence). The CDR3 spans 13 residues.

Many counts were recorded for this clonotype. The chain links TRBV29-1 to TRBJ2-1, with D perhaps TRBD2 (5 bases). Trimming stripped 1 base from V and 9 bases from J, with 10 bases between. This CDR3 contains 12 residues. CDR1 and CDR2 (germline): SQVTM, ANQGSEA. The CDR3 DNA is TGCAGCGTTGAAGCACCAGGAGGTGAGCAGTTCTTC. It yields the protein CSVEAPGGEQFF.

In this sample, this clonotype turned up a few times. This chain's CDR3 is CASSWGPGGTNEKLFF. The CDR3 nucleotides are TGCGCCAGCAGCTGGGGGCCCGGAGGGACTAATGAAAAACTGTTTTTT. The rearrangement uses TRBV5-1 and TRBJ1-4; weak D call: TRBD1 (6 bases). V was shortened by 3 bases and J by 2 bases, with 14 bases between the two germline ends. The germline CDR1 and CDR2 sequences are SGHRS and YFSETQ. The CDR3 spans 16 residues.

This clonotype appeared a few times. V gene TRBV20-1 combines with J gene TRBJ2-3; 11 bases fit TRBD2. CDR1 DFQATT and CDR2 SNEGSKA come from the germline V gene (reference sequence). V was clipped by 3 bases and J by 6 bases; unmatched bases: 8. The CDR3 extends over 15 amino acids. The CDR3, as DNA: TGCAGTGCTAGGGTAATGGGACTAGCGGCGGATACGCAGTATTTT. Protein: CSARVMGLAADTQYF.

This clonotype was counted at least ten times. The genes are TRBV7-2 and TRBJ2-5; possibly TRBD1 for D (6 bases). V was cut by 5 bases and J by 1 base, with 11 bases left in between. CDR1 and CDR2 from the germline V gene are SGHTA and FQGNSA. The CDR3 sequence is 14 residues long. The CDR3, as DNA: TGTGCCAGCAGCCCTTGGACAGCCCAAGAGACCCAGTACTTC. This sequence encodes CASSPWTAQETQYF.

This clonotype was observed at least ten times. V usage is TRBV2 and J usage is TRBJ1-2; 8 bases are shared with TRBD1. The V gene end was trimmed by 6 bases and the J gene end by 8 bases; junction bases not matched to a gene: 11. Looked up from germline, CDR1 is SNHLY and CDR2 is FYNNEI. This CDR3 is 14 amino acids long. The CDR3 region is CASSQPTGALGYTF. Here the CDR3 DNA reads TGTGCCAGCAGCCAACCGACAGGGGCGCTAGGCTACACCTTC.

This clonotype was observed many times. The CDR3 DNA is TGTGCCAGCAGGACAGGGAGCAATCAGCCCCAGCATTTT. It specifies CASRTGSNQPQHF. The chain couples TRBV12-3 or TRBV12-4 to TRBJ1-5, with TRBD1 matching over 7 bases. V shed 6 bases, J shed 1 base, and the junction held 0 bases outside the gene matches. This CDR3 comprises 13 residues.

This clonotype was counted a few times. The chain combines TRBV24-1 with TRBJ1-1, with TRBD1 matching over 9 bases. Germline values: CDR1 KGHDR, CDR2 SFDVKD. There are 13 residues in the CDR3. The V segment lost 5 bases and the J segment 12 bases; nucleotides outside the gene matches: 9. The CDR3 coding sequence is TGTGCCACCAGTGGTTCCGGGACAGGGACATCTTTCTTT. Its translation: CATSGSGTGTSFF.

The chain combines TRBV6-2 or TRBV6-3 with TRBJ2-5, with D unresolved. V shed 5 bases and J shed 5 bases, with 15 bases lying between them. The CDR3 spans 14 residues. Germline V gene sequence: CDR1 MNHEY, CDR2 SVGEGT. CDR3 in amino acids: CASSQILAQETQYF. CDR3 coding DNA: TGTGCCAGCAGTCAAATTTTAGCCCAGGAGACCCAGTACTTC.

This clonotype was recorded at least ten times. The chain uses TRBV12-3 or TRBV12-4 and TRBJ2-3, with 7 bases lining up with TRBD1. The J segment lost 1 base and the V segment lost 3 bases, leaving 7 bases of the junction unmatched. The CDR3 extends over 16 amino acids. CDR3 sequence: CASSLVMDRRTDTQYF. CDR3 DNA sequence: TGTGCCAGCAGTTTGGTCATGGACAGGCGCACAGATACGCAGTATTTT.

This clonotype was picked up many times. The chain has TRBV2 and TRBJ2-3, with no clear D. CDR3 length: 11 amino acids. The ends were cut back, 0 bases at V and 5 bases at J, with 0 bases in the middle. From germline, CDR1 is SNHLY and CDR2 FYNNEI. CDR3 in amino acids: CASSEADTQYF. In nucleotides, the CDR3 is TGTGCCAGCAGTGAAGCAGATACGCAGTATTTT.

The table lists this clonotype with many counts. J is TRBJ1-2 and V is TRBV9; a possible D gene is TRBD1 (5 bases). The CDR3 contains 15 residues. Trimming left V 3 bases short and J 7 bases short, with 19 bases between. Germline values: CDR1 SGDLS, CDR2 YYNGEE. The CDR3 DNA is TGTGCCAGCAGCGAGGGGACCGCCAGGTTAGGTGGCTACACCTTC. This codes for CASSEGTARLGGYTF.

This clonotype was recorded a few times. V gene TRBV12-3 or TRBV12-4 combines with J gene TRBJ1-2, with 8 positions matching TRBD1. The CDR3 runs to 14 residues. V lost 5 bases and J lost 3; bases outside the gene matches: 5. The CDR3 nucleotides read TGTGCCAGCAGTCGGACAGGGCAGGACTATGGCTACACCTTC. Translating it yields CASSRTGQDYGYTF.

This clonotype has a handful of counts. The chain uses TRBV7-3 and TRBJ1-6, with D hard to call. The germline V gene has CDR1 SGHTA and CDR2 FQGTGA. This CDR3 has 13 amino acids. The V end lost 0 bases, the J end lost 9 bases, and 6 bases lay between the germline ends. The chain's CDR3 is CASSLTDLSPLHF. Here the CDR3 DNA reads TGTGCCAGCAGCTTAACGGACCTTTCACCCCTCCACTTT.

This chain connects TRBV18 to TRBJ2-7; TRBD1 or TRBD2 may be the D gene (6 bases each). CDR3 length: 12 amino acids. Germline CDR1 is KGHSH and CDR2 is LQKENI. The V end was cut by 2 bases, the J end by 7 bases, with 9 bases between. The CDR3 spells CASSPRRGEQYF. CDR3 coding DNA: TGTGCCAGCTCACCAAGGAGGGGGGAGCAGTACTTC.

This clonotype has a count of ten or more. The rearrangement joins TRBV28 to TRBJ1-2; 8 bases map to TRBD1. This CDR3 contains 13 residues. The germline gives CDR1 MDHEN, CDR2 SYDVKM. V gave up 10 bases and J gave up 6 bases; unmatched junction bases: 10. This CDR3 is CATKTMDRDGYTF. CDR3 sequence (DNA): TGTGCCACAAAGACTATGGACAGGGATGGCTACACCTTC.

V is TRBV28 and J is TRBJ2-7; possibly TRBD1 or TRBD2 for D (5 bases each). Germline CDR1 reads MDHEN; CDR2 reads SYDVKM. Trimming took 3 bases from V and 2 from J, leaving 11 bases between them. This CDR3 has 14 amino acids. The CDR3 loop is CASSFSRGAYEQYF. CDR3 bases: TGTGCCAGCAGTTTTTCCCGGGGCGCCTACGAGCAGTACTTC.